One and the same sample provided the 18 T cell receptor beta chains below, sequenced in a study of cytomegalovirus exposure and HLA in healthy donors. Amplification used 60 Vbeta primers and 13 Jbeta primers. Some clones are missing from TCRdb's copy, which holds only in-frame ones; the method was immunoSEQ multiplex PCR. The sample lists 100,000 to 130,000 clones, roughly 80% occurring once. The sequenced sample was PBMCs. These receptors originate from a man younger than 45 in good health and CMV-seropositive.

The chain links TRBV9 to TRBJ1-1, with 10 positions matching TRBD1. Germline V lookup: CDR1 SGDLS, CDR2 YYNGEE. This CDR3 region has 18 residues. After removal of 2 bases from V and 0 bases from J, the junction contained 10 bases not matched to a gene. Written as DNA, the CDR3 is TGTGCCAGCAGCGTTACCGGGACAGGGGACCCCTTGAACACTGAAGCTTTCTTT. The encoded protein is CASSVTGTGDPLNTEAFF.

The chain recombines TRBV27 with TRBJ1-4, with 7 bases lining up with TRBD1. Germline CDR1 MNHEY, CDR2 SMNVEV (reference sequence). Trimming removed 4 bases from V and 8 bases from J; junction bases left unmatched: 10. This CDR3 comprises 15 residues. CDR3 protein: CASSSSGGSREKLFF. CDR3 DNA: TGTGCCAGCAGTTCTTCAGGGGGGTCGAGGGAAAAACTGTTTTTT.

The genes are TRBV30 and TRBJ1-4; TRBD1 matches at 7 bases. The germline V gene has CDR1 GTSNPN and CDR2 SVGIG (reference sequence). The CDR3 contains 15 residues. The junction had 10 bases not matched to a gene; V was cut back by 0 bases and J by 9 bases. The CDR3 protein is CAWSVGQEDSQKLFF. CDR3 coding DNA: TGTGCCTGGAGTGTCGGACAGGAAGATTCGCAAAAACTGTTTTTT.

CDR3: CASSLMGGAYEQYF. The CDR3 DNA reads TGTGCCAGCAGCTTAATGGGGGGTGCCTACGAGCAGTACTTC. The J gene is TRBJ2-7, the V gene TRBV7-6, with D possibly matching TRBD2 (6 bases). V dropped 2 bases and J dropped 2 bases, with 10 bases sitting between them. The CDR3 is 14 amino acids. Germline V gene lookup returns CDR1 SGHVS and CDR2 FNYEAQ.

This sequence joins TRBV7-9 and TRBJ1-6, with D hard to call. Germline CDR1 and CDR2: SEHNR and FQNEAQ (reference sequence). The CDR3 contains 15 residues. V was clipped by 3 bases and J by 0 bases, with 6 bases between them. The CDR3 loop reads CASSFGGSYNSPLHF. DNA for the CDR3: TGTGCCAGCAGCTTCGGTGGCTCCTATAATTCACCCCTCCACTTT.

The chain recombines TRBV6-5 with TRBJ1-3, with 8 bases that match TRBD1. Looked up from germline, CDR1 is MNHEY and CDR2 is SVGAGI. V shed 2 bases, J shed 4 bases, and the junction held 4 bases outside the gene matches. This CDR3 contains 15 residues. The CDR3 sequence is CASSYGTGGGNTIYF. CDR3 nucleotides: TGTGCCAGCAGTTACGGGACAGGCGGGGGAAACACCATATATTTT.

V usage is TRBV6-5 and J usage is TRBJ2-7; TRBD2 matches at 13 bases. The CDR3 runs 15 residues. Germline V gives CDR1 MNHEY, CDR2 SVGAGI. The V and J ends lost 4 bases and 4 bases, in that order; junction bases with no gene match: 4. The CDR3 DNA reads TGTGCCAGCAGTTTCGGACTAGCGGGGGAGTACGAGCAGTACTTC. It translates to CASSFGLAGEYEQYF.

A remark on this clone: Compared with germline, one end of the junction differs, possibly owing to a read error. The CDR3 region is CSSSPQGNEQFF. The DNA of the CDR3 is TGTTCCAGCTCTCCACAGGGCAATGAGCAGTTCTTC. The chain employs TRBV7-9 and TRBJ2-1; D possibly corresponds to TRBD1 (6 bases). The CDR3 loop spans 12 amino acids. Germline V gene data show CDR1 as SEHNR and CDR2 as FQNEAQ (reference sequence).

The CDR3 sequence: CASSYSKGQRSYEQYF. The CDR3 coding sequence is TGTGCCAGCAGTTACTCGAAGGGACAGAGGTCCTACGAGCAGTACTTC. V and J are TRBV6-5 and TRBJ2-7; 7 bases are a match to TRBD1. This CDR3 is 16 amino acids long. From germline, CDR1 is MNHEY and CDR2 SVGAGI. J was trimmed by 1 base and V by 0 bases; bases with no gene match: 6.

CDR3 DNA: TGTGCCAGCAGTGAAGCGCGAAACACCATATATTTT. As protein: CASSEARNTIYF. The chain couples TRBV6-5 to TRBJ1-3; D not certain. The CDR3 is 12 residues long. V dropped 5 bases and J dropped 5 bases, with 7 bases sitting between them. Germline values: CDR1 MNHEY, CDR2 SVGAGI.

The chain carries TRBV12-2 and TRBJ1-2. TRBV12-2 is a recognized pseudogene. This CDR3 is 16 amino acids long. In nucleotides, the CDR3 is TGTGCAAGTCGCTTAGAAGCTGTTAATGAGTTCTATGGCTACACCTTC. This sequence encodes CASRLEAVNEFYGYTF.

V usage is TRBV27 and J usage is TRBJ1-6; a weak D match, TRBD1 (5 bases). Trimming removed 7 bases from V and 3 bases from J, with 10 bases in between. The CDR3 extends over 14 amino acids. Germline V gene lookup returns CDR1 MNHEY and CDR2 SMNVEV (reference sequence). CDR3 residues: CASTPGGYNSPLHF. The CDR3 DNA reads as TGTGCCAGCACCCCGGGGGGCTATAATTCACCCCTCCACTTT.

This chain joins TRBV29-1 and TRBJ1-1, with D possibly TRBD1 on 5 matching bases. The CDR3 totals 15 residues. With 6 bases removed from V and 3 bases from J, the gap between germline ends came to 20 bases. The germline gives CDR1 SQVTM, CDR2 ANQGSEA. CDR3 sequence (DNA): TGCAGCGTCCGAGGTTCGGGAGGGACCTACACTGAAGCTTTCTTT. Translated: CSVRGSGGTYTEAFF.

CDR3 protein: CASSSTGGQGTQYF. The CDR3 DNA reads TGTGCCAGCAGTTCCACGGGGGGGCAGGGTACGCAGTATTTT. The gene calls are TRBV6-6 and TRBJ2-3, with 8 bases matching TRBD2. This CDR3 spans 14 amino acids. V lost 4 bases and J lost 8; bases outside the gene matches: 8. Germline V gene sequence: CDR1 MNHNY, CDR2 SVGAGI (reference sequence).

This clone was observed a handful of times. This chain uses TRBV5-1 with TRBJ1-2, with D possibly TRBD1 on 5 matching bases. V lost 2 bases, J lost 8 bases, and 13 bases lay in between. In germline, CDR1 is SGHRS, CDR2 YFSETQ. The CDR3 totals 13 residues. CDR3 sequence (DNA): TGCGCCAGCAGCTTCGGCAGGGACTTCGGCTACACCTTC. It codes for CASSFGRDFGYTF.

Comments on this clone: The junction differs from germline at one of its ends, possibly a read error. The rearrangement uses TRBV29-1 and TRBJ2-6, with D possibly being TRBD1 (5 bases). CDR3 size: 13 residues. The germline CDR1 and CDR2 sequences are SQVTM and ANQGSEA. This CDR3 is CSVESPGANGLTF. In nucleotides, the CDR3 is TGCAGCGTCGAATCCCCTGGGGCCAACGGCCTGACTTTC.

This chain connects TRBV5-6 to TRBJ2-7; the match to TRBD1 covers 8 bases. Per the germline V gene, CDR1 is SGHDT and CDR2 is YYEEEE. The trim removed 4 bases at V and 3 bases at J, leaving 6 bases unmatched. The CDR3 runs 14 residues. The DNA for the CDR3 is TGTGCCAGCAGCGGTGACAGGGGACGCTACGAGCAGTACTTC. It encodes CASSGDRGRYEQYF.

This clone was seen a single time. The V call is TRBV19, the J call TRBJ1-3; a possible D gene is TRBD1 (6 bases). V gave up 5 bases and J gave up 0 bases, with 8 bases separating them. Germline CDR1 LNHDA, CDR2 SQIVND (reference sequence). CDR3 size: 14 residues. The CDR3 sequence: CASSPGHSGNTIYF. CDR3 in DNA: TGTGCCAGTAGTCCGGGACACTCTGGAAACACCATATATTTT.